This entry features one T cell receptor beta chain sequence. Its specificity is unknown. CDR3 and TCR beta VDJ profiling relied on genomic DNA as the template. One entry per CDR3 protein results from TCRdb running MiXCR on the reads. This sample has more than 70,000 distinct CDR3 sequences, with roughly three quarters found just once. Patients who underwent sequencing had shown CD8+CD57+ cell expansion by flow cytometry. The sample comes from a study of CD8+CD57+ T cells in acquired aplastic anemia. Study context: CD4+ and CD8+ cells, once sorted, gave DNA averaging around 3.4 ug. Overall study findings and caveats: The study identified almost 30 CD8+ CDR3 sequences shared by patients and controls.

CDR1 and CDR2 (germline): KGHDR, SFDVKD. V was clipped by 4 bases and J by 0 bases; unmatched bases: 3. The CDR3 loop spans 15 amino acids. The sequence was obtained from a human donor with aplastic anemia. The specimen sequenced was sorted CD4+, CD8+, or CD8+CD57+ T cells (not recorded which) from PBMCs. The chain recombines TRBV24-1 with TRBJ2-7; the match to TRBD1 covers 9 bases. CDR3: CATSDPGQGSYEQYF. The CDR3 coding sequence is TGTGCCACCAGTGACCCGGGACAGGGCTCCTACGAGCAGTACTTC.